The 21 T cell receptor beta chains listed next were all sequenced from one sample in a study of tumor-infiltrating lymphocytes in primary liver carcinoma. Both RNA and DNA were isolated together from roughly 20-30 mg of bulk tissue that had not been sorted. Constant-region priming of around 530 ng total RNA yielded TCR beta cDNA. The TCR beta library was amplified through three nested multiplex PCR rounds in a modified ARM-PCR procedure. The first two PCR rounds used TRBV1-TRBV30 primers with a Cbeta primer, nine to ten cycles each. TCRdb called the multiplex PCR reads again in MiXCR, with one record for every CDR3 protein. This table holds about 120,000 distinct CDR3 sequences, 65% to 75% found once. The sequencing sample was made of tumor-adjacent normal liver tissue. The origin of the receptors is a woman in her sixties with primary liver carcinoma and hepatitis B virus infection.

This clonotype has more than one count but fewer than ten. A much more abundant neighbour one base away suggests this may be a read error. The V gene is TRBV7-8, the J gene TRBJ1-4; D may be TRBD1 (5 bases). This CDR3 region has 13 residues. CDR1 and CDR2 (germline): SGHVS, FQNEAQ. CDR3 region: CASSETANEELFF. The CDR3 nucleotides read TGTGCCAGCTCGGAGACAGCTAATGAAGAACTGTTTTTT. Based on the CDR3 plus reference TRBV7-8 and TRBJ1-4, the full variable domain is GAGVSQSPRYKVAKRGQDVALRCDPISGHVSLFWYQQALGQGPEFLTYFQNEAQLDKSGLPSDRFFAERPEGSVSTLKIQRTQQEDSAVYLCASSETANEELFFGSGTQLSVL.

A note on this clonotype: At one boundary the junction diverges from the germline segment, which might be a read error. The chain couples TRBV4-1 to TRBJ1-1, with TRBD1 as a possible D gene (6 bases). The length of the CDR3 is 14 residues. Germline CDR1 and CDR2: MGHRA and YSYEKL. This chain's CDR3 is CASIQHTGTGAAFF. The CDR3 DNA reads TGCGCCAGCATCCAACACACAGGGACGGGGGCGGCTTTCTTT.

On this clonotype: The CDR3 does not end in the conserved phenylalanine or tryptophan, so this is likely a read error. In DNA form, the CDR3 reads TGTGCCAGCAGCCCTAATCACTATGGCTACACCTCC. Its translation is CASSPNHYGYTS. The chain employs TRBV12-3 or TRBV12-4 and TRBJ1-2; the D is unclear. This CDR3 has 12 residues. V was cut by 6 bases and J by 3 bases, with 8 bases left in between.

Note on this clonotype: This is likely a read error, given that the CDR3 carries no conserved phenylalanine or tryptophan at its end. Because the CDR3's place on the DNA is in doubt, the DNA is left out and the CDR3 is given as listed by TCRdb. The V and J genes are TRBV4-1 and TRBJ2-3; the table's D call TRBD2 went unverified against the DNA. Germline V lookup: CDR1 MGHRA, CDR2 YSYEKL. The CDR3 region is 18 residues in length, termini included. The CDR3 region is CASSTIRLSGRVQDTRYS.

This clonotype was observed a few times. The junction and the germline gene differ at one end; a read error may be behind it. The chain employs TRBV29-1 and TRBJ2-3; either TRBD1 or TRBD2 may supply D (5 bases each). Looked up from germline, CDR1 is SQVTM and CDR2 is ANQGSEA. The CDR3 contains 15 residues. CDR3 bases: TGCAGTGTTGAAGCTAGGGACCGGGGTAAAGATATGCAGTATTTT. Translating it yields CSVEARDRGKDMQYF.

Regarding this clonotype: A much larger clone is a single base away; this may be a read error. The chain employs TRBV30 and TRBJ2-7; 7 bases fit TRBD1. The CDR3 length is 14 residues. Trimming took 0 bases from V and 2 from J; bases not matched to a gene: 4. Germline CDR1 is GTSNPN and CDR2 is SVGIG (reference sequence). This CDR3 reads CAWSVQGRAYEQYF. CDR3 DNA sequence: TGTGCCTGGAGTGTACAGGGGAGAGCCTACGAGCAGTACTTC.

The V call is TRBV16, the J call TRBJ1-5, with D uncertain. The CDR3 spans 15 residues. Germline loops: CDR1 KGHSY, CDR2 FQNENV. Trimming stripped 3 bases from V and 7 bases from J, with 16 bases between. CDR3 sequence: CASSQESHTRQPQHF. Written as DNA, the CDR3 is TGTGCCAGCAGCCAGGAATCACACACCAGGCAGCCCCAGCATTTT.

For this clonotype: A clone one base away is much larger, so this may be a read error. This chain uses TRBV29-1 with TRBJ2-1, with D perhaps given as TRBD1 or TRBD2 (5 bases each). This CDR3 contains 13 residues. Germline values: CDR1 SQVTM, CDR2 ANQGSEA. CDR3 DNA sequence: TGCAACGTTGCTCCAGAGGGGTTGGGTGAGCAGTTCTTC. Protein sequence: CNVAPEGLGEQFF.

Note on this clonotype: A read error may explain this, as a much larger clone is one base away. The rearrangement uses TRBV6-7 and TRBJ1-1; D is perhaps TRBD1 (6 bases). TRBV6-7 is sorted into the ORF group, with uncertain function. This CDR3 has 11 amino acids. CDR3 sequence (DNA): TGTGTCAGCAACAACAGGGCGGAAGCTTTCTTT. This translates into CVSNNRAEAFF.

This clonotype is judged medium-sized. This chain links TRBV29-1 with TRBJ2-3; TRBD2 matches 8 bases. This CDR3 is 15 amino acids long. The J segment lost 2 bases and the V segment lost 8 bases, leaving 12 bases of the junction unmatched. The V gene's germline CDR1 is SQVTM and CDR2 ANQGSEA. In DNA, the CDR3 is TGCAGCTCACGAGGGCTAGCGGGCGTCACAGATACGCAGTATTTT. It encodes CSSRGLAGVTDTQYF.

The chain is built from TRBV4-1 and TRBJ1-1; tentative D call: TRBD1 (6 bases). The CDR3 has 16 residues. Germline V gene data show CDR1 as MGHRA and CDR2 as YSYEKL. Trimming left V 5 bases short and J 4 bases short, with 20 bases between. CDR3 region: CASSVSGQPGSTEAFF. The DNA of the CDR3 is TGCGCCAGCAGCGTAAGCGGACAGCCCGGGAGCACTGAAGCTTTCTTT.

This clonotype was seen more than once but under ten times. A read error is possible here, since a much larger clone lies one base away. In this CDR3 the conserved last residue, phenylalanine or tryptophan, is missing, so a read error is likely. CDR3 DNA sequence: TGCGCCAGCAGCCGTTATGGGACTAGCGGGAGGGCCGTCCACGAGCAGTACCTC. Translated: CASSRYGTSGRAVHEQYL. J is TRBJ2-7 and V is TRBV4-1; TRBD2 matches at 16 bases. From germline, CDR1 is MGHRA and CDR2 YSYEKL. The V segment lost 4 bases and the J segment 5 bases; nucleotides outside the gene matches: 11. The CDR3 runs to 18 residues.

This CDR3 is CATSDRGSGANVLTF. As DNA, the CDR3 is TGTGCCACCAGTGATCGCGGTTCTGGGGCCAACGTCCTGACTTTC. The gene calls are TRBV24-1 and TRBJ2-6; D ambiguous. Germline CDR1 reads KGHDR; CDR2 reads SFDVKD. With 3 bases removed from V and 1 base from J, the gap between germline ends came to 6 bases. CDR3 length: 15 amino acids.

About this clonotype itself: No conserved phenylalanine or tryptophan ends this CDR3, so it is likely a read error. The DNA is left out, because the CDR3 cannot be placed on it with certainty; the CDR3 is given as TCRdb lists it. The chain links TRBV11-3 to TRBJ2-1; TRBD2 is taken as the D call from the table, unchecked against the DNA. Germline assignment: CDR1 SGHNT and CDR2 YENEEA. The CDR3 is made up of 15 amino acids, end residues included. This chain's CDR3 is CASSPTSGVYNEQSS.

This clonotype has only one observation. The J gene is TRBJ2-1, the V gene TRBV11-3, with TRBD2 identical over 10 bases. Germline values: CDR1 SGHNT, CDR2 YENEEA. The CDR3 runs to 15 residues. V shed 11 bases and J 9 bases; nucleotides not matched to a gene: 16. The CDR3 sequence: CADSLGTSGKLEQFF. The CDR3 nucleotides read TGTGCCGACAGTTTAGGAACTAGCGGGAAGCTTGAGCAGTTCTTC.

Turning to this clonotype: One base away lies a much larger clone, so this may be a sequencing read error. The chain uses TRBV30 and TRBJ1-1, with unresolved D. Trimming removed 0 bases from V and 1 base from J, with 15 bases in between. CDR1 GTSNPN and CDR2 SVGIG come from the germline V gene (reference sequence). This CDR3 spans 16 amino acids. CDR3 in amino acids: CAWSVGGRRPNTEAFF. Written as DNA, the CDR3 is TGTGCCTGGAGTGTAGGTGGCAGGCGTCCGAACACTGAAGCTTTCTTT. Supplemented by reference TRBV30 and TRBJ1-1, the full variable domain reads SQTIHQWPATLVQPVGSPLSLECTVEGTSNPNLYWYRQAAGRGLQLLFYSVGIGQISSEVPQNLSASRPQDRQFILSSKKLLLSDSGFYLCAWSVGGRRPNTEAFFGQGTRLTVV.

The chain is built from TRBV5-5 and TRBJ1-1, with no clear D. Germline V lookup: CDR1 SGHKS, CDR2 YYEKEE (reference sequence). The V end was cut by 9 bases, the J end by 3 bases, with 18 bases between. The CDR3 loop spans 14 amino acids. The CDR3 bases are TGTGCCAACCGCCATGGTGAAGCGGACACTGAAGCTTTCTTT. This sequence encodes CANRHGEADTEAFF.

This clonotype was counted many times. V and J are TRBV6-5 and TRBJ2-1; no firm D call. Between the trimmed V and J ends, which lost 0 bases and 7 bases, there was a span of 10 bases. The germline CDR1 and CDR2 sequences are MNHEY and SVGAGI. The CDR3 loop spans 14 amino acids. This CDR3 is CASSYSSLGNEQFF. The CDR3 nucleotides read TGTGCCAGCAGTTACTCGAGTCTGGGTAATGAGCAGTTCTTC.

The V gene is TRBV5-4, the J gene TRBJ2-7; tentative D call: TRBD1 (6 bases). V shed 10 bases and J shed 4 bases, with 21 bases lying between them. The CDR3 loop spans 14 amino acids. The germline CDR1 and CDR2 sequences are SGHNT and YYREEE (reference sequence). In nucleotides, the CDR3 is TGTGCCTGTAGCGTTGGACAAGGGGGTTACGAGCAGTACTTC. It specifies CACSVGQGGYEQYF.

As concerns this clonotype: At one end the junction does not follow the germline gene, possibly because of a read error. The chain recombines TRBV11-2 with TRBJ2-2; D is possibly TRBD2 (5 bases). In germline, CDR1 is SGHAT, CDR2 FQNNGV. The CDR3 is 13 residues long. CDR3 nucleotides: TGTGCTAGCAGCTTAGATAGGACTGGAGAGCGGTTTTTT. Protein product: CASSLDRTGERFF. Full variable domain (remainder filled in from reference TRBV11-2 and TRBJ2-2): EAGVAQSPRYKIIEKRQSVAFWCNPISGHATLYWYQQILGQGPKLLIQFQNNGVVDDSQLPKDRFSAERLKGVDSTLKIQPAKLEDSAVYLCASSLDRTGERFFGEGSRLTVL.

Only a few counts were recorded for this clonotype. One end of the junction fails to match germline, which may point to a read error. The CDR3 DNA reads as TGTGCTAGCAGCCAGACCAGCGGAGTTCACAATGAGCAGTTCTTC. Amino acids: CASSQTSGVHNEQFF. The chain couples TRBV11-3 to TRBJ2-1; perhaps TRBD2 as D (5 bases). The germline V gene encodes CDR1 SGHNT and CDR2 YENEEA. This CDR3 region has 15 residues.